This T cell receptor beta chain emerged from a study of T cells after posttransplantation cyclophosphamide. Overall study findings and caveats: TRB clonality was highly associated with recipient CMV seropositivity and reactivation.

Sequencing was performed with immunoSEQ multiplex PCR; in TCRdb, only in-frame clones are kept and a portion is missing. The sample has 4,100 or so clones, roughly 80% seen once; the top ten hold 15% to 20%. Germline V gene lookup returns CDR1 LGHNA and CDR2 YNFKEQ. This CDR3 region has 16 residues. V was clipped by 1 base and J by 8 bases, with 20 bases between them. By its share, this clone is large. No antigen is known for it. Treatment was busulfan-fludarabine conditioning, a marrow graft, and cyclophosphamide on days +3 and +4. The clonotype comes from a male patient aged 45 to 59 who received an allogeneic stem cell transplant from an unrelated donor, was CMV-positive, and had acute GVHD only. Some T cells may be transferred from the graft donor. Specimen: PBMCs, collected 86 days after allogeneic stem cell transplant with posttransplant cyclophosphamide. The V and J genes are TRBV4-2 and TRBJ1-2; perhaps TRBD1 as D (6 bases). DNA for the CDR3: TGTGCCAGCAGCCAAGCTTCGGACAGCACGGTCGGAGGCTACACCTTC. Residues: CASSQASDSTVGGYTF.